Shown below are 24 T cell receptor beta chains from a single sample sequenced in a study of CD8+CD57+ T cells in acquired aplastic anemia. It was patients with CD8+CD57+ cell expansion by flow cytometry who were chosen for sequencing. Genomic DNA provided the template from which TCR beta VDJ and CDR3 profiles were obtained. TCRdb re-derived calls from the reads in MiXCR, one entry per CDR3 protein. The profile shows about 150,000 distinct CDR3 sequences, just over 50% of them singletons. Sequenced input: sorted CD4+, CD8+, or CD8+CD57+ T cells (not recorded which) from PBMCs. These receptors all stem from a human donor with aplastic anemia.

The rearrangement joins TRBV6-1 to TRBJ2-4; no definite D call. Germline CDR1 MNHNS, CDR2 SASEGT. The CDR3 consists of 11 residues. V dropped 2 bases and J dropped 11 bases, with 7 bases sitting between them. Written as DNA, the CDR3 is TGTGCCAGCAGTGAACTCGGACTTCAGTACTTC. The encoded protein is CASSELGLQYF.

This chain links TRBV20-1 with TRBJ1-4; D gene uncertain. Germline CDR1 DFQATT, CDR2 SNEGSKA (reference sequence). The V end lost 2 bases, the J end lost 7 bases, and 8 bases lay between the germline ends. CDR3 length: 12 amino acids. CDR3 in DNA: TGCAGTGCTAGACGCGAGCCTGAAAAACTGTTTTTT. Translation gives CSARREPEKLFF.

This clonotype came up many times. The rearrangement joins TRBV19 to TRBJ1-2; D might be TRBD1 (5 bases). CDR1 and CDR2 from the germline V gene are LNHDA and SQIVND (reference sequence). The ends were cut back, 10 bases at V and 5 bases at J, with 14 bases in the middle. This CDR3 comprises 12 residues. This CDR3 is CAIRGEWYGYTF. Written as DNA, the CDR3 is TGTGCCATTAGGGGCGAATGGTATGGCTACACCTTC.

J is TRBJ1-1 and V is TRBV27; TRBD1 agrees at 10 bases. With 5 bases clipped from V and 4 bases from J, the junction kept 7 bases outside the gene matches. The V gene's germline CDR1 is MNHEY and CDR2 SMNVEV (reference sequence). The CDR3 has 15 amino acids. Here the CDR3 reads CASSATGTGVTEAFF. The DNA for the CDR3 is TGTGCCAGCAGTGCAACCGGGACAGGGGTCACTGAAGCTTTCTTT.

The chain uses TRBV20-1 and TRBJ2-1, with D tentatively TRBD1 (5 bases). The germline V gene encodes CDR1 DFQATT and CDR2 SNEGSKA (reference sequence). The V gene lost 0 bases and the J gene lost 12 bases, with 21 bases spanning the gap. This CDR3 is built from 15 residues. The CDR3 nucleotides read TGCAGTGCTAGAGATGTCCAGGGTGGCCACAGTGGGCAGTTCTTC. Translation: CSARDVQGGHSGQFF.

This clonotype was observed at least ten times. V is TRBV10-3 and J is TRBJ1-1, with D maybe TRBD1 (5 bases). CDR1 is ENHRY and CDR2 is SYGVKD in the germline V gene. The V and J ends lost 5 bases and 2 bases respectively, with 6 bases between them. The CDR3 is 12 residues long. Here the CDR3 DNA reads TGTGCCATCAGTTGGGACAACACTGAAGCTTTCTTT. Protein sequence: CAISWDNTEAFF.

J is TRBJ2-7 and V is TRBV7-2; no reliable D call. CDR3 length: 12 residues. Germline V lookup: CDR1 SGHTA, CDR2 FQGNSA. Trimming removed 1 base at V and 5 bases at J, with 6 bases between. The CDR3, as DNA: TGTGCCAGCAGCTTAGTGTTGAACGAGCAGTACTTC. This translates into CASSLVLNEQYF.

Concerning this clonotype itself: At one end, the junction sequence differs from germline, possibly due to a read error. The V call is TRBV6-5, the J call TRBJ2-4; 7 bases map to TRBD1. CDR1 is MNHEY and CDR2 is SVGAGI in the germline V gene. CDR3 length: 15 residues. Written as DNA, the CDR3 is TGTGCCAGCAGTTCGGGACAGCTAAACTTAAACATTCAGAACTTC. This sequence encodes CASSSGQLNLNIQNF.

This clonotype was observed a single time. The V gene is TRBV12-3 or TRBV12-4, the J gene TRBJ2-5; D not resolved. V was clipped by 6 bases and J by 1 base, with 15 bases between them. This CDR3 has 15 amino acids. CDR3 bases: TGTGCCAGCAGCCCCCTTAACTATCGCCAAGAGACCCAGTACTTC. Its protein is CASSPLNYRQETQYF.

In its sample, this clonotype was seen many times. The chain has TRBV4-2 and TRBJ2-7; 10 nucleotides align to TRBD1. V gave up 4 bases and J gave up 4 bases; unmatched junction bases: 16. From germline, CDR1 is LGHNA and CDR2 YNFKEQ. The CDR3 runs to 18 residues. CDR3 sequence reads: CASSLLGTGDAGGYEQYF. As DNA, the CDR3 is TGTGCCAGCAGCCTTCTTGGGACAGGGGACGCCGGCGGGTACGAGCAGTACTTC.

This clonotype was counted many times. This chain connects TRBV7-9 to TRBJ2-3; no clear D gene. The CDR3 length is 15 residues. Germline CDR1 is SEHNR and CDR2 is FQNEAQ (reference sequence). Trimming shortened V by 4 bases and J by 4 bases, and 15 bases separated the two germline ends. This chain's CDR3 is CASSSPLDSSDTQYF. In DNA, the CDR3 is TGTGCCAGCAGCTCGCCGCTAGACTCATCAGATACGCAGTATTTT.

The CDR3 DNA sequence: TGTGCCAGCACCGAACTAGCGGGAGGCCACAATGAGCAGTTCTTC. It is translated as CASTELAGGHNEQFF. The chain has TRBV7-8 and TRBJ2-1; 12 positions match TRBD2. Germline assignment: CDR1 SGHVS and CDR2 FQNEAQ. This CDR3 has 15 amino acids. Trimming at V came to 7 bases and at J to 5 bases, leaving 6 bases not matched to a gene.

This chain uses TRBV7-8 with TRBJ2-5, with no clear D. This CDR3 spans 12 amino acids. V lost 5 bases and J lost 1, with 5 bases in between. Per germline, CDR1 SGHVS and CDR2 FQNEAQ. The CDR3 spells CASSRFQETQYF. The CDR3 DNA sequence: TGTGCCAGCAGCCGATTCCAAGAGACCCAGTACTTC.

The rearrangement joins TRBV14 to TRBJ2-1; 14 nucleotides agree with TRBD2. The CDR3 is made up of 18 amino acids. From germline, CDR1 is SGHDN and CDR2 FVKESK. The V and J ends lost 4 bases and 0 bases, in that order; junction bases with no gene match: 5. The CDR3 sequence: CASSRRLAGGPSYNEQFF. CDR3 in DNA: TGTGCCAGCAGCCGTCGACTAGCGGGAGGGCCCTCCTACAATGAGCAGTTCTTC.

This chain uses TRBV15 with TRBJ2-7, with 7 bases fitting TRBD1. Germline V gives CDR1 LNHNV, CDR2 YYDKDF (reference sequence). The CDR3 runs 15 residues. Trimming removed 0 bases from V and 3 bases from J; junction bases left unmatched: 5. Here the CDR3 DNA reads TGTGCCACCAGCAGAGATCAAGGACAGGTCTACGAGCAGTACTTC. Protein product: CATSRDQGQVYEQYF.

The genes are TRBV19 and TRBJ1-1; tentative D call: TRBD1 (5 bases). Trimming removed 5 bases from V and 7 bases from J, with 11 bases in between. The CDR3 has 12 residues. The germline gives CDR1 LNHDA, CDR2 SQIVND (reference sequence). The CDR3 DNA sequence: TGTGCCAGTAGTTTCAGAGGGGATGAAGCTTTCTTT. This codes for CASSFRGDEAFF.

Ten or more counts support this clonotype. The rearrangement joins TRBV5-1 to TRBJ1-3; D gene unclear. V was pared by 0 bases and J by 0 bases, with 7 bases between. The CDR3 runs to 15 residues. Germline V gene data show CDR1 as SGHRS and CDR2 as YFSETQ. CDR3 in amino acids: CASSLDISSGNTIYF. The CDR3 DNA follows: TGCGCCAGCAGCTTGGACATCTCCTCTGGAAACACCATATATTTT.

This rearrangement joins TRBV19 to TRBJ2-3; D is perhaps TRBD2 (6 bases). The CDR3 consists of 13 residues. Trimming left V 6 bases short and J 3 bases short, with 10 bases between. Germline CDR1 is LNHDA and CDR2 is SQIVND (reference sequence). The DNA for the CDR3 is TGTGCCAGTAGCGGGAGAGGTACAGATACGCAGTATTTT. It specifies CASSGRGTDTQYF.

The J gene is TRBJ1-2, the V gene TRBV10-3; 7 positions agree with TRBD1. V was clipped by 0 bases and J by 8 bases; unmatched bases: 9. The CDR3 length is 15 residues. Germline values: CDR1 ENHRY, CDR2 SYGVKD. CDR3 in amino acids: CAISESLTGILGYTF. CDR3 sequence (DNA): TGTGCCATCAGTGAGTCTCTGACAGGGATATTAGGCTACACCTTC.

This chain links TRBV6-5 with TRBJ2-3; D could derive from TRBD1 or TRBD2 (6 bases each). Germline V gives CDR1 MNHEY, CDR2 SVGAGI. The CDR3 length is 16 residues. The V end was cut by 0 bases, the J end by 4 bases, with 14 bases between. CDR3 protein: CASSYSDWGAPDTQYF. CDR3 DNA: TGTGCCAGCAGTTACTCTGATTGGGGGGCTCCAGATACGCAGTATTTT.

The V call is TRBV9, the J call TRBJ1-1, with D tentatively TRBD1 (6 bases). Trimming took off 1 base at V and 4 bases at J, with 11 bases between the two ends. Germline-derived CDR1 and CDR2 are SGDLS and YYNGEE. The CDR3 extends over 14 amino acids. The CDR3 DNA reads as TGTGCCAGCAGCGTACACAGGGCGAGCACTGAAGCTTTCTTT. The encoded protein is CASSVHRASTEAFF.

As to this clonotype: With a much larger clone just one base away, this may be a read error. This chain links TRBV5-4 with TRBJ1-3; D is undetermined. Germline CDR1 and CDR2: SGHNT and YYREEE (reference sequence). This CDR3 is built from 14 residues. Trimming stripped 0 bases from V and 2 bases from J, with 6 bases between. The CDR3 DNA reads as TGTGCCAGCAGCTTGGAAACAGCTGGAAACACCATATATTTT. As protein: CASSLETAGNTIYF.

The V gene is TRBV15, the J gene TRBJ2-1, with 10 bases identical to TRBD2. Germline V CDR1 and CDR2: LNHNV, YYDKDF (reference sequence). The length of the CDR3 is 16 residues. The J segment lost 5 bases and the V segment lost 1 base, leaving 5 bases of the junction unmatched. This CDR3 is CATSRAIGLADNEQFF. CDR3 nucleotide sequence: TGTGCCACCAGCAGAGCGATTGGACTAGCGGACAATGAGCAGTTCTTC. Based on the CDR3 plus reference TRBV15 and TRBJ2-1, the full variable domain is DAMVIQNPRYQVTQFGKPVTLSCSQTLNHNVMYWYQQKSSQAPKLLFHYYDKDFNNEADTPDNFQSRRPNTSFCFLDIRSPGLGDTAMYLCATSRAIGLADNEQFFGPGTRLTVL.

V and J are TRBV13 and TRBJ2-7; D unresolved. The germline V gene encodes CDR1 PRHDT and CDR2 FYEKMQ (reference sequence). The length of the CDR3 is 13 residues. The V end was cut by 5 bases, the J end by 1 base, with 9 bases between. CDR3 DNA: TGTGCCAGCAGCCCACAAGGGTCCTACGAGCAGTACTTC. The encoded protein is CASSPQGSYEQYF.